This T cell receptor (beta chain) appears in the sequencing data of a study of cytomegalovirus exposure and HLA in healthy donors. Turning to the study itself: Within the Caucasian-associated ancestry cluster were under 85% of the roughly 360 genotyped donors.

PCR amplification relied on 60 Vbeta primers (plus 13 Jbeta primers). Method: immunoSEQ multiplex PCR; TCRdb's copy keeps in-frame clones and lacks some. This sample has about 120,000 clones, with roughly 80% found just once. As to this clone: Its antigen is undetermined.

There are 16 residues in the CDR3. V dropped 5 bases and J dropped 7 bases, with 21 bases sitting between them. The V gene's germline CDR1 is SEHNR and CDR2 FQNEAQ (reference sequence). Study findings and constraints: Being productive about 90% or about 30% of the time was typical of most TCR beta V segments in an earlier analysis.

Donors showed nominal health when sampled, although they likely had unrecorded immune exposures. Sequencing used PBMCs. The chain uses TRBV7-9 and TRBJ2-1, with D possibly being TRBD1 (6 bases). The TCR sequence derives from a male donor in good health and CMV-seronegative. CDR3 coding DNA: TGTGCCAGCAGCCGAGGGATACAGGGAAGGATGAATGAGCAGTTCTTC. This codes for CASSRGIQGRMNEQFF.